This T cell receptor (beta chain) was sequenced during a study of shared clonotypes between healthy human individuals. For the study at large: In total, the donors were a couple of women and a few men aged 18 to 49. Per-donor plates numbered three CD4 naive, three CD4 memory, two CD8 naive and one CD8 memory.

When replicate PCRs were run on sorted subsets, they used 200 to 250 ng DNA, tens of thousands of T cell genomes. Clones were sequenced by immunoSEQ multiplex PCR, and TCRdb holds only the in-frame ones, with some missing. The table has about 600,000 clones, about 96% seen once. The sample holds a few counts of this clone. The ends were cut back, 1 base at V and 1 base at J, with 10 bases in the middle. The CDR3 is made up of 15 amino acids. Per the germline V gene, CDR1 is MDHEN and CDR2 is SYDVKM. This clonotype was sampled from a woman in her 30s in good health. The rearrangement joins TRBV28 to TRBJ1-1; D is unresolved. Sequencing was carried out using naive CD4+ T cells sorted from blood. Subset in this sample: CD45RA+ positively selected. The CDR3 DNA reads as TGTGCCAGCAGTTTATCTCCTCCCCAGAACACTGAAGCTTTCTTT. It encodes CASSLSPPQNTEAFF. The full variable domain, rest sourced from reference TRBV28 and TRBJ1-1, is DVKVTQSSRYLVKRTGEKVFLECVQDMDHENMFWYRQDPGLGLRLIYFSYDVKMKEKGDIPEGYSVSREKKERFSLILESASTNQTSMYLCASSLSPPQNTEAFFGQGTRLTVV.